These 3 T cell receptor beta chains were sequenced from one sample in a study of vaccination and CD4 T cells after COVID-19. Treatment indicated: approximately 10-day PBMC culture with coronavirus spike peptide pools or control peptides (ViraFEST assay). The unexposed donor gave CD4+ T cells before the COVID-19 pandemic (2011-2018). No cognate antigen is known for these TCRs. With the Oncomine TCR Beta short-read assay, DNA from cultured CD4+ T cells was sequenced. TCRdb re-analysed the PCR reads in MiXCR, keeping a single row per CDR3 protein. Here the sample spans 6,000 to 9,000 distinct CDR3 sequences, more than 30% being singletons. The sample comprised CD4+ T cells from blood, cultured in vitro. The source of these receptors is a human donor in good health.

The chain has TRBV27 and TRBJ2-7, with D perhaps TRBD1 (6 bases). Trimming shortened V by 2 bases and J by 0 bases, and 8 bases separated the two germline ends. Germline V gene data show CDR1 as MNHEY and CDR2 as SMNVEV (reference sequence). There are 14 residues in the CDR3. CDR3 sequence (DNA): TGTGCCAGCAGTTTAAGGGGGTACTCCTACGAGCAGTACTTC. It codes for CASSLRGYSYEQYF.

Details on this clonotype: The junction does not match germline at one end; this may be a read error. The chain joins TRBV10-2 to TRBJ1-5; D gene ambiguous. Germline V gene sequence: CDR1 WSHSY, CDR2 SAAADI. This CDR3 spans 15 amino acids. CDR3 loop: CASSGGEIGNQLQHF. The CDR3 nucleotides read TGCGCCAGCAGTGGTGGGGAAATCGGCAATCAGCTCCAGCATTTT.

V and J are TRBV5-8 and TRBJ1-5, with D unresolved. Germline values: CDR1 SGHTS, CDR2 YDEGEE. The V gene lost 0 bases and the J gene lost 10 bases, with 20 bases spanning the gap. This CDR3 has 16 residues. CDR3 DNA sequence: TGTGCCAGCAGCTTGGGAGCGGGATCGATAATCAGCCCCCAGCATTTT. It yields the protein CASSLGAGSIISPQHF.